The rows below give T cell receptor beta chains drawn from one sample of a study of T cell repertoires in cytomegalovirus infection. In TCRdb, the reads were re-called with MiXCR into one record per CDR3 protein. The sample shows a few hundred thousand distinct CDR3 sequences, around 9% of them seen only once. The sample was PBMCs. The receptors here all came from a human donor in good health (CMV status not recorded). Some clones in this sample may be carry-over from other donors' samples. Each CDR3 is given with its conserved first and last residue. Fields, in order: clone size, V gene, J gene, D gene, CDR3 protein, CDR3 DNA. D genes are given only for firm matches. Size is omitted from some rows. Given values are once, few, many or a class for expanded clones.

many,TRBV7-9,TRBJ2-2,TRBD2,CASSPTPSGRHGELFF,TGTGCCAGCAGCCCCACCCCCAGCGGGAGGCACGGGGAGCTGTTTTTT
many,TRBV7-2,TRBJ2-2,-,CASSLGAASVAGELFF,TGTGCCAGCAGCTTAGGAGCGGCATCAGTAGCCGGGGAGCTGTTTTTT
-,TRBV7-3,TRBJ1-2,TRBD1,CASSRQGALTNYGYTF,TGTGCCAGCAGCCGACAGGGGGCGCTTACTAACTATGGCTACACCTTC
many,TRBV7-2,TRBJ2-7,-,CASSPQASAFSYEQYF,TGTGCCAGCAGCCCCCAGGCTAGCGCGTTTTCCTACGAGCAGTACTTC
-,TRBV2,TRBJ2-2,-,CASSEGGYTGELFF,TGTGCCAGCAGTGAAGGAGGGTACACCGGGGAGCTGTTTTTT
many,TRBV27,TRBJ1-5,-,CASSLSRANQPQHF,TGTGCCAGCAGTTTGAGCAGGGCAAATCAGCCCCAGCATTTT
many,TRBV12-3/TRBV12-4,TRBJ2-2,-,CASSRGGGVNTGELFF,TGTGCCAGCAGCAGGGGCGGCGGTGTGAACACCGGGGAGCTGTTTTTT
-,TRBV30,TRBJ1-1,-,CARRPQGGIHLLEAFF,TGTGCTCGGAGGCCACAGGGTGGAATTCACCTTCTGGAAGCTTTCTTT
few,TRBV5-1,TRBJ2-7,-,CASSLGTGEQYF,TGCGCCAGCAGCTTGGGGACTGGCGAGCAGTACTTC
many,TRBV7-9,TRBJ1-1,-,CASSLGGVGNTEAFF,TGTGCCAGCAGCTTAGGGGGGGTCGGGAACACTGAAGCTTTCTTT
many,TRBV4-1,TRBJ1-5,-,CASSQERQANQPQHF,TGCGCCAGCAGCCAAGAGCGACAGGCAAATCAGCCCCAGCATTTT
-,TRBV14,TRBJ1-2,-,CASSQDRSSNYGYTF,TGTGCCAGCAGCCAAGACAGGAGTTCCAACTATGGCTACACCTTC
-,TRBV20-1,TRBJ2-3,TRBD2,CSTIGSGTGTDTQYF,TGCAGTACTATCGGTAGCGGGACTGGCACAGATACGCAGTATTTT
few,TRBV7-2,TRBJ2-1,-,CASSFTPGEQFF,TGTGCCAGCAGCTTTACCCCAGGGGAGCAGTTCTTC
few,TRBV7-6,TRBJ2-7,TRBD1,CASSAWDRSHEQYF,TGTGCCAGCAGCGCCTGGGACAGGAGCCACGAGCAGTACTTC
many,TRBV7-2,TRBJ2-3,TRBD2,CASRATLAGGYTDTQYF,TGTGCCAGCAGGGCTACCCTAGCGGGGGGCTACACAGATACGCAGTATTTT
many,TRBV7-8,TRBJ2-5,-,CASSLALAAMETQYF,TGTGCCAGCAGCTTAGCTCTAGCCGCCATGGAGACCCAGTACTTC
-,TRBV7-2,TRBJ2-2,-,CASSLNPSGELFF,TGTGCCAGCAGCTTAAATCCGAGCGGGGAGCTGTTTTTT
many,TRBV7-2,TRBJ2-1,TRBD2,CASTPTSGSPNEQFF,TGTGCCAGCACCCCAACTAGCGGGAGTCCCAATGAGCAGTTCTTC
-,TRBV20-1,TRBJ2-1,TRBD1,CSARDPQGLEQFF,TGCAGTGCTAGAGACCCACAGGGGTTGGAGCAGTTCTTC
many,TRBV20-1,TRBJ2-7,-,CSARASAASYEQYF,TGCAGTGCTAGAGCTAGCGCTGCCTCCTACGAGCAGTACTTC
-,TRBV20-1,TRBJ1-5,-,CSARELPGPANQPQHF,TGCAGTGCTAGAGAACTTCCGGGACCCGCCAATCAGCCCCAGCATTTT
many,TRBV7-8,TRBJ2-7,TRBD2,CASSLGTSGRSYEQYF,TGTGCCAGCAGCCTAGGGACTAGCGGGAGATCCTACGAGCAGTACTTC
many,TRBV7-2,TRBJ2-5,TRBD2,CASSLSRAGAGETQYF,TGTGCCAGCAGCTTATCACGAGCGGGGGCGGGAGAGACCCAGTACTTC
-,TRBV20-1,TRBJ2-3,-,CSAWWAQDTQYF,TGCAGTGCTTGGTGGGCCCAGGATACGCAGTATTTT
few,TRBV5-4,TRBJ1-1,TRBD1,CASSPARDRANTEAFF,TGTGCCAGCAGCCCTGCCCGGGACAGGGCCAACACTGAAGCTTTCTTT
-,TRBV11-3,TRBJ1-5,TRBD1,CASRPDRVDQRNQPQHF,TGTGCCAGCAGACCCGACAGGGTCGACCAACGCAATCAGCCCCAGCATTTT
few,TRBV12-3/TRBV12-4,TRBJ1-3,-,CASSYTSSNTIYF,TGTGCCAGCAGTTATACCAGTTCCAACACCATATATTTT
many,TRBV7-2,TRBJ2-5,-,CASSLVAVQETQYF,TGTGCCAGCAGCTTAGTGGCTGTTCAAGAGACCCAGTACTTC
many,TRBV7-2,TRBJ1-5,-,CASSLESSRDQPQHF,TGTGCCAGCAGCTTAGAGTCTTCCCGAGATCAGCCCCAGCATTTT
many,TRBV12-3/TRBV12-4,TRBJ1-5,-,CASSLSGLGQPQHF,TGTGCCAGCAGTTTATCAGGGCTAGGTCAGCCCCAGCATTTT
few,TRBV7-8,TRBJ2-1,TRBD1,CASSLESGQGYNEQFF,TGTGCCAGCAGCTTAGAATCGGGACAGGGATACAATGAGCAGTTCTTC
few,TRBV7-9,TRBJ1-2,-,CASSFTLAEASYGYTF,TGTGCCAGCAGCTTCACCCTTGCGGAGGCGAGCTATGGCTACACCTTC
many,TRBV7-9,TRBJ1-1,-,CASRRSLVGAFF,TGTGCCAGCAGACGTTCATTAGTTGGGGCTTTCTTT
few,TRBV5-1,TRBJ2-1,TRBD2,CASSLEGTLAGEQFF,TGCGCCAGCAGCTTGGAGGGGACACTAGCGGGGGAGCAGTTCTTC
many,TRBV6-2/TRBV6-3,TRBJ1-1,-,CASTSQFSEAFF,TGTGCCAGCACTTCACAGTTCTCTGAAGCTTTCTTT
-,TRBV19,TRBJ1-4,-,CASSIRPKGRVEKLFF,TGTGCCAGTAGTATCAGGCCGAAGGGGCGCGTCGAAAAACTGTTTTTT
few,TRBV27,TRBJ2-7,-,CASSLQLVGQGEQYF,TGTGCCAGCAGTTTACAACTAGTCGGCCAAGGTGAGCAGTACTTC
-,TRBV7-2,TRBJ1-4,TRBD1,CASSPQRTGGLEKLFF,TGTGCCAGCAGCCCACAAAGGACAGGGGGCTTGGAAAAACTGTTTTTT
-,TRBV2,TRBJ2-2,-,CATLRNRDGGELFF,TGTGCCACCCTTCGCAACAGGGACGGCGGGGAGCTGTTTTTT
-,TRBV20-1,TRBJ2-5,-,CSARRTETQYF,TGCAGTGCTAGGCGGACGGAGACCCAGTACTTC
many,TRBV7-6,TRBJ1-1,-,CASSLQERTEAFF,TGTGCCAGCAGCTTACAGGAACGCACTGAAGCTTTCTTT
-,TRBV30,TRBJ1-5,-,CAWSKDNRPQHF,TGTGCCTGGAGTAAAGACAATCGGCCCCAGCATTTT
-,TRBV28,TRBJ1-2,-,CSSSLKLQYGYTF,TGTTCCAGCAGTTTAAAACTTCAGTATGGCTACACCTTC
few,TRBV29-1,TRBJ1-2,-,CSVQHQSSRGYGYTF,TGCAGCGTCCAACACCAATCCTCGAGGGGCTATGGCTACACCTTC
few,TRBV29-1,TRBJ2-7,-,CSVEGGDSRYF,TGCAGCGTTGAAGGGGGAGACAGCCGGTACTTC